One and the same sample provided the 22 T cell receptor beta chains below, sequenced in a study of T cell repertoires in cytomegalovirus infection. TCRdb processed the reads anew with MiXCR; each CDR3 protein has one entry. Of roughly 100,000 distinct CDR3 sequences listed, approximately 15% were seen once; the top ten hold less than 10%. The material sequenced was PBMCs. These receptors were collected from a human donor in good health (CMV status not recorded). Some clones in this sample may be carry-over from other donors' samples.

This clonotype was observed at least ten times. CDR3 DNA sequence: TGTGCCAGCAGCTCCACAGGGAGCGGCTATGGCTACACCTTC. This encodes CASSSTGSGYGYTF. The chain recombines TRBV7-2 with TRBJ1-2; D perhaps matches TRBD1 (6 bases). The CDR3 is 14 amino acids. Between the trimmed V and J ends, which lost 4 bases and 4 bases, there was a span of 13 bases. Germline V gives CDR1 SGHTA, CDR2 FQGNSA.

The chain has TRBV30 and TRBJ2-1; no clear D gene. The germline V gene encodes CDR1 GTSNPN and CDR2 SVGIG (reference sequence). The CDR3 is 11 amino acids. V gave up 1 base and J gave up 6 bases, with 4 bases separating them. CDR3 DNA sequence: TGTGCCTGGAGTGGGGGCAATGAGCAGTTCTTC. Its protein product is CAWSGGNEQFF.

This clonotype came up a few times. The genes are TRBV12-5 and TRBJ2-1; 11 positions match TRBD1. CDR1 is LGHNT, CDR2 FRNRAP, per germline. V trimming: 7 bases; J trimming: 7 bases; junction bases outside the gene matches: 18. The CDR3 has 18 residues. The CDR3 sequence is CASARWYGQGAGRNEQFF. DNA of the CDR3: TGTGCTAGTGCCCGGTGGTACGGACAGGGGGCCGGTCGAAATGAGCAGTTCTTC.

Many counts were recorded for this clonotype. This chain connects TRBV4-1 to TRBJ2-3, with D possibly TRBD2 on 5 matching bases. V was pared by 4 bases and J by 4 bases, with 9 bases between. The CDR3 is made up of 13 amino acids. Per germline, CDR1 MGHRA and CDR2 YSYEKL. CDR3 sequence reads: CASSPRGSDTQYF. In nucleotides, the CDR3 is TGCGCCAGCAGCCCCCGCGGGTCAGATACGCAGTATTTT.

This clonotype was seen ten or more times. The chain joins TRBV7-2 to TRBJ1-6; 7 nucleotides agree with TRBD1. The length of the CDR3 is 15 residues. In germline, CDR1 is SGHTA, CDR2 FQGNSA. V gave up 4 bases and J gave up 8 bases; unmatched junction bases: 8. CDR3 protein: CASSSERDRYSPLHF. The CDR3 coding sequence is TGTGCCAGCAGCTCCGAGCGGGACAGATATTCACCCCTCCACTTT.

There are a few counts of this clonotype. The rearrangement joins TRBV5-1 to TRBJ2-7; tentative D call: TRBD1 (6 bases). CDR3 size: 13 residues. V was cut by 0 bases and J by 6 bases, with 10 bases left in between. The germline V gene encodes CDR1 SGHRS and CDR2 YFSETQ. CDR3 loop: CASSLVRGGEQYF. The CDR3 DNA reads TGCGCCAGCAGCTTGGTCAGGGGCGGCGAGCAGTACTTC.

This clonotype was detected a few times. This sequence joins TRBV15 and TRBJ1-1; D not certain. V lost 1 base and J lost 3, with 3 bases in between. CDR3 length equals 12 residues. Germline V gives CDR1 LNHNV, CDR2 YYDKDF (reference sequence). The CDR3 DNA reads as TGTGCCACCAGCAGAGGGGACACTGAAGCTTTCTTT. This translates into CATSRGDTEAFF.

This clonotype showed up many times. V and J are TRBV7-2 and TRBJ2-1; D gene unclear. This CDR3 is 12 amino acids long. Germline V CDR1 and CDR2: SGHTA, FQGNSA. Trimming cost V 2 bases and J 9 bases, with 8 bases left between them. CDR3 sequence: CASSLRPSEQFF. The CDR3, as DNA: TGTGCCAGCAGCTTACGGCCCAGTGAGCAGTTCTTC.

There are a few counts of this clonotype. This sequence joins TRBV7-9 and TRBJ2-1; D may correspond to TRBD1 or TRBD2 (5 bases each). The CDR3 is 14 residues long. Germline assignment: CDR1 SEHNR and CDR2 FQNEAQ (reference sequence). The V end was cut by 5 bases, the J end by 8 bases, with 16 bases between. The CDR3 here is CASSADWGAYEQFF. The CDR3 region has the DNA TGTGCCAGCAGCGCGGACTGGGGCGCGTATGAGCAGTTCTTC.

This clonotype was observed many times. The V call is TRBV29-1, the J call TRBJ1-2; D gene uncertain. Trimming pared 4 bases from V and 4 bases from J, leaving 7 bases between. Germline CDR1 SQVTM, CDR2 ANQGSEA. The CDR3 has 11 residues. The CDR3: CSVVHSYGYTF. The CDR3 region has the DNA TGCAGCGTTGTTCATTCCTATGGCTACACCTTC.

The table lists this clonotype with many counts. The J gene is TRBJ2-7, the V gene TRBV7-2; TRBD2 matches at 13 bases. Trimming at V came to 1 base and at J to 6 bases, leaving 6 bases not matched to a gene. CDR1 SGHTA and CDR2 FQGNSA come from the germline V gene. The CDR3 is 16 residues long. The chain's CDR3 is CASSLVGGTSGAEQYF. CDR3 in DNA: TGTGCCAGCAGCTTAGTAGGTGGGACTAGCGGGGCCGAGCAGTACTTC.

The V gene is TRBV7-6, the J gene TRBJ1-1; D is possibly TRBD1 (6 bases). V was trimmed by 5 bases and J by 4 bases, leaving 17 bases between them. The CDR3 sequence is 15 residues long. Germline CDR1 is SGHVS and CDR2 is FNYEAQ. CDR3 sequence reads: CASSLTQGRGTEAFF. In DNA form, the CDR3 reads TGTGCCAGCAGCCTTACGCAGGGGCGCGGCACTGAAGCTTTCTTT. Supplemented by reference TRBV7-6 and TRBJ1-1, the full variable domain reads GAGVSQSPRYKVTKRGQDVALRCDPISGHVSLYWYRQALGQGPEFLTYFNYEAQQDKSGLPNDRFSAERPEGSISTLTIQRTEQRDSAMYRCASSLTQGRGTEAFFGQGTRLTVV.

This clonotype was recorded many times. The V call is TRBV6-2 or TRBV6-3, the J call TRBJ2-7; D not certain. In germline, CDR1 is MNHEY, CDR2 SVGEGT. The ends were cut back, 7 bases at V and 5 bases at J, with 12 bases in the middle. The CDR3 length is 12 residues. In nucleotides, the CDR3 is TGTGCCAGCACCGACACCCGGGACGAGCAGTACTTC. Its protein is CASTDTRDEQYF.

This chain uses TRBV7-2 with TRBJ2-4; D not resolved. The length of the CDR3 is 16 residues. V lost 0 bases and J 3 bases, leaving 12 bases between the germline ends. Looked up from germline, CDR1 is SGHTA and CDR2 is FQGNSA. CDR3 region: CASSLAPNGHKNIQYF. The DNA for the CDR3 is TGTGCCAGCAGCTTAGCCCCAAATGGGCACAAAAACATTCAGTACTTC.

The chain couples TRBV14 to TRBJ2-7, with 10 bases matching TRBD1. V shed 1 base and J 6 bases; nucleotides not matched to a gene: 3. The germline V gene has CDR1 SGHDN and CDR2 FVKESK. The CDR3 has 14 residues. The CDR3: CASSQGDRGFEQYF. The CDR3 bases are TGTGCCAGCAGCCAAGGGGACAGGGGTTTCGAGCAGTACTTC.

This clonotype was observed at least ten times. The V and J genes are TRBV12-5 and TRBJ2-4; 12 positions match TRBD2. CDR3 size: 14 residues. V dropped 6 bases and J dropped 7; count of bases not matched to a gene: 4. The germline CDR1 and CDR2 sequences are LGHNT and FRNRAP. CDR3 amino acids: CASGSSGGVNIQYF. DNA of the CDR3: TGTGCTAGTGGGTCTAGCGGGGGGGTTAACATTCAGTACTTC.

A note on this clonotype: A much larger clone is a single base away; this may be a read error. The V call is TRBV7-9, the J call TRBJ1-1; unclear D gene. In germline, CDR1 is SEHNR, CDR2 FQNEAQ (reference sequence). With 2 bases removed from V and 3 bases from J, the gap between germline ends came to 4 bases. The CDR3 is 12 residues long. The CDR3 region is CASSLRDTEAFF. The CDR3 nucleotides read TGTGCCAGCAGCTTAAGGGACACTGAAGCTTTCTTT.

DNA of the CDR3: TGTGCCAGCAGCACCTTGAAAGAGGGAGGAACTAATGAAAAACTGTTTTTT. It translates to CASSTLKEGGTNEKLFF. The J gene is TRBJ1-4, the V gene TRBV7-9; no definite D call. Looked up from germline, CDR1 is SEHNR and CDR2 is FQNEAQ (reference sequence). The V end was cut by 5 bases, the J end by 1 base, with 17 bases between. The CDR3 has 17 amino acids.

The table lists this clonotype with many counts. The chain recombines TRBV12-3 or TRBV12-4 with TRBJ2-1; the D gene is possibly TRBD1 (6 bases). The V and J ends lost 5 bases and 4 bases respectively, with 15 bases between them. This CDR3 has 15 residues. The CDR3 coding sequence is TGTGCCAGCAGTCTGGGACACAACCCTTACAATGAGCAGTTCTTC. The encoded protein is CASSLGHNPYNEQFF.

This clonotype was observed many times. The genes are TRBV11-2 and TRBJ2-2; perhaps TRBD1 as D (6 bases). V dropped 5 bases and J dropped 2 bases, with 12 bases sitting between them. Germline loops: CDR1 SGHAT, CDR2 FQNNGV. The CDR3 loop spans 15 amino acids. The CDR3 DNA reads as TGTGCCAGCAGCCCGGGACAACTAAACACCGGGGAGCTGTTTTTT. Its protein is CASSPGQLNTGELFF.

About this clonotype itself: A much larger clone differs from this one at a single base, so this may be a read error. The V gene is TRBV7-3, the J gene TRBJ2-1; 8 nucleotides agree with TRBD2. From germline, CDR1 is SGHTA and CDR2 FQGTGA. This CDR3 comprises 15 residues. CDR3 in amino acids: CDSSLDRGGFDEQFF. The CDR3 nucleotides read TGTGACAGCAGCTTAGATCGGGGGGGGTTCGATGAGCAGTTCTTC.

This clonotype was counted only a few times. V usage is TRBV11-1 and J usage is TRBJ1-2; tentative D call: TRBD1 (5 bases). In germline, CDR1 is SGHAT, CDR2 FQDESV (reference sequence). Trimming shortened V by 5 bases and J by 3 bases, and 13 bases separated the two germline ends. The CDR3 loop spans 14 amino acids. The DNA for the CDR3 is TGTGCCAGCAGCAGGGACTTCCTCGACTATGGCTACACCTTC. Its protein is CASSRDFLDYGYTF. The whole variable domain, remainder taken from reference TRBV11-1 and TRBJ1-2, is EAEVAQSPRYKITEKSQAVAFWCDPISGHATLYWYRQILGQGPELLVQFQDESVVDDSQLPKDRFSAERLKGVDSTLKIQPAELGDSAMYLCASSRDFLDYGYTFGSGTRLTVV.